The clone carrying this T cell receptor (beta chain) was seen ten or more times. The antigen remains undetermined. The sample originates from a study of breast tumors, draining lymph nodes, adjacent tissues. Study conclusions and caveats: That most tumor T cells come from lymph nodes remained unproven. Data fit most tumor T cells coming from lymph node, expanding in tumor.

Breast cancer patients provided tissue from their axillary draining lymph nodes. V gave up 4 bases and J gave up 5 bases; unmatched junction bases: 8. The CDR3 is 15 amino acids. In germline, CDR1 is SGHTS, CDR2 YDEGEE. From the multiplex PCR reads, TCRdb called clonotypes with MiXCR, one entry per CDR3 protein. The sample contains 150,000 to 200,000 distinct CDR3 sequences, 30% to 35% of which appear only once. This clonotype originated in a female donor with breast cancer. Some clones in this sample may be carry-over from other donors' samples. The sample comprised axillary lymph node tissue. V gene TRBV5-8 combines with J gene TRBJ2-5, with TRBD2 matching 10 bases. CDR3 sequence reads: CASSLPGLAFETQYF. For the CDR3, the DNA is TGTGCCAGCAGCCTCCCGGGACTAGCGTTTGAGACCCAGTACTTC.